The present T cell receptor beta chain was sequenced within a study of T-cell memory formation after mild COVID-19. Background on the study: The TCR clusters were mostly specific to one donor.

It was 5'RACE with constant-segment primers that produced the TCR alpha and TCR beta cDNA libraries, which carried sample barcodes and UMIs. TCRdb analysed the 5' RACE reads with MiXCR anew, one entry per CDR3 protein. This sample carries around 390,000 distinct CDR3 sequences, 16% of them seen once, and the ten largest clones take 20% to 25%. Trimming shortened V by 3 bases and J by 0 bases, and 15 bases separated the two germline ends. In germline, CDR1 is MGHRA, CDR2 YSYEKL. This CDR3 region has 17 residues. This clonotype occurred a few times. No antigen is known for it. Regarding the study as a whole: Researchers found some responding clones in pre-infection memory, a sign that cross-reactive memory joined.

V gene TRBV4-1 combines with J gene TRBJ2-1; tentatively, D is TRBD1 (7 bases). The specimen sequenced was PBMCs or a T cell subset sorted from them (not recorded which). This receptor was taken from a man between 18 and 29 years old who had mild COVID-19 (a few samples of this study predate the infection). Cell type and time point are not known. The chain's CDR3 is CASSHKEGASSYNEQFF. The CDR3 nucleotides read TGCGCCAGCAGCCACAAGGAGGGGGCCAGCTCCTACAATGAGCAGTTCTTC.